This T cell receptor (beta chain) appears in the sequencing data of a study of blood T cell repertoires in COVID-19. Overall study: Italy, Spain and the United States were the sources of the convalescent and acute COVID-19 samples.

In the original processing: Researchers report that nucleated cell counts were estimated from reference gene primer amplification. The table came from immunoSEQ multiplex PCR; TCRdb's copy has only in-frame clones and leaves some out. Clone size and the V and J calls come from that table; the DNA yielded D and trimming. Among a few hundred thousand clones, less than 85% were seen once, and the ten largest hold roughly 3.9%. CDR1 MGHRA and CDR2 YSYEKL come from the germline V gene. The ends lost 1 base at V and 1 base at J; junction bases unmatched: 7. The CDR3 totals 17 residues. The sequence was collected from a woman in her late teens or twenties with acute or convalescent COVID-19. The sequencing sample was made of peripheral blood. The chain recombines TRBV4-1 with TRBJ2-1, with 7 bases aligning to TRBD2. CDR3 coding DNA: TGCGCCAGCAGCCAAGCGGACGGGGGGAGGTCCTACAATGAGCAGTTCTTC. Protein sequence: CASSQADGGRSYNEQFF.